Following are 26 T cell receptor beta chains from one sample sequenced in a study of blood T cell repertoires in COVID-19. The table came from immunoSEQ multiplex PCR; TCRdb's copy has only in-frame clones and leaves some out. The table has a few hundred thousand clones, roughly 80% seen once. Sequencing was performed on peripheral blood. The receptor source for this set is a woman of 80 years or more with COVID-19, enrolled during active disease.

V and J are TRBV7-2 and TRBJ2-6; 8 bases are shared with TRBD1. The CDR3 is made up of 12 amino acids. J was trimmed by 13 bases and V by 5 bases; bases with no gene match: 4. Germline V gene data show CDR1 as SGHTA and CDR2 as FQGNSA. The CDR3 spells CASSPDREVLTF. In DNA, the CDR3 is TGTGCCAGCAGCCCGGACAGGGAAGTCCTGACTTTC.

CDR3 in amino acids: CATSDSLYGYTF. For the CDR3, the DNA is TGTGCCACCAGTGATTCCCTCTATGGCTACACCTTC. The chain has TRBV24-1 and TRBJ1-2, with unresolved D. Germline CDR1 reads KGHDR; CDR2 reads SFDVKD. CDR3 length: 12 residues. Trimming took off 2 bases at V and 4 bases at J, with 4 bases between the two ends.

This chain uses TRBV2 with TRBJ1-2, with 9 positions matching TRBD1. The length of the CDR3 is 14 residues. V trimming: 4 bases; J trimming: 6 bases; junction bases outside the gene matches: 6. Looked up from germline, CDR1 is SNHLY and CDR2 is FYNNEI. The CDR3 DNA sequence: TGTGCCAGCAGTGCGAGGGACAGGGTCAATGGCTACACCTTC. This translates into CASSARDRVNGYTF.

This clone was counted a single time. The chain carries TRBV28 and TRBJ1-2; D is uncertain. The CDR3 sequence is 12 residues long. Germline values: CDR1 MDHEN, CDR2 SYDVKM. V shed 4 bases and J shed 4 bases, with 7 bases lying between them. CDR3 sequence: CASSSAGYGYTF. The CDR3 bases are TGTGCCAGCAGTTCGGCAGGCTATGGCTACACCTTC.

This CDR3 is CASSRGQVSAYEQYF. The CDR3 DNA reads as TGTGCCAGCAGTCGGGGACAGGTCAGCGCCTACGAGCAGTACTTC. The chain couples TRBV6-6 to TRBJ2-7, with 8 bases aligning to TRBD1. CDR1 and CDR2 from the germline V gene are MNHNY and SVGAGI (reference sequence). With V trimmed by 5 bases and J by 2 bases, 8 bases remained unmatched. The CDR3 contains 15 residues.

This clone was seen only a few times. The chain is built from TRBV5-1 and TRBJ1-2; no clear D. The CDR3 spans 12 residues. Looked up from germline, CDR1 is SGHRS and CDR2 is YFSETQ. V shed 1 base and J shed 2 bases, with 3 bases lying between them. CDR3 region: CASSLSNYGYTF. The CDR3 DNA reads TGCGCCAGCAGCTTGTCGAACTATGGCTACACCTTC.

The CDR3 sequence is CASSSLGLVNEQFF. The CDR3 DNA is TGTGCCAGCAGCTCCCTAGGACTAGTGAATGAGCAGTTCTTC. This chain uses TRBV9 with TRBJ2-1; 7 nucleotides align to TRBD2. Germline V gene lookup returns CDR1 SGDLS and CDR2 YYNGEE. The CDR3 totals 14 residues. The V and J ends lost 4 bases and 7 bases, in that order; junction bases with no gene match: 8.

CDR3 region: CASSPWTGGLQYF. The CDR3 region has the DNA TGTGCCAGCAGTCCCTGGACGGGAGGGCTGCAGTACTTC. The chain has TRBV27 and TRBJ2-7; 8 nucleotides match TRBD2. Losses at the gene ends were 5 bases for V and 9 bases for J; bases not matched to a gene: 9. Germline lookup yields CDR1 MNHEY and CDR2 SMNVEV (reference sequence). The CDR3 is 13 residues long.

The chain couples TRBV12-5 to TRBJ2-1, with D possibly matching TRBD2 (5 bases). The V end was cut by 1 base, the J end by 12 bases, with 13 bases between. The CDR3 is 13 amino acids. Germline lookup yields CDR1 LGHNT and CDR2 FRNRAP. In DNA, the CDR3 is TGTGCTAGTGGTTTGGCCTCTAGTGAGGGGCAGTTCTTC. Translating it yields CASGLASSEGQFF.

The V gene is TRBV5-1, the J gene TRBJ2-7; 8 nucleotides match TRBD2. V was pared by 5 bases and J by 3 bases, with 1 base of the junction left unmatched. The CDR3 runs 12 residues. The V gene's germline CDR1 is SGHRS and CDR2 YFSETQ. CDR3 DNA: TGCGCCAGCAGTCGGGAGGGCTACGAGCAGTACTTC. This translates into CASSREGYEQYF.

This clone was found once. The chain uses TRBV7-9 and TRBJ1-1; D is perhaps TRBD1 (6 bases). This CDR3 has 15 residues. Per germline, CDR1 SEHNR and CDR2 FQNEAQ (reference sequence). The V end was cut by 5 bases, the J end by 1 base, with 14 bases between. The CDR3: CASSTAGGANTEAFF. Written as DNA, the CDR3 is TGTGCCAGCAGCACGGCTGGGGGGGCGAACACTGAAGCTTTCTTT.

The gene calls are TRBV7-9 and TRBJ1-5; weak D call: TRBD1 (6 bases). The CDR3 is 17 residues long. In germline, CDR1 is SEHNR, CDR2 FQNEAQ (reference sequence). The V gene lost 4 bases and the J gene lost 0 bases, with 16 bases spanning the gap. The CDR3 loop reads CASSSSSGGLSNQPQHF. The CDR3 nucleotides are TGTGCCAGCAGCTCCTCCTCTGGGGGCCTTAGCAATCAGCCCCAGCATTTT.

The J gene is TRBJ1-5, the V gene TRBV28; D remains ambiguous. The CDR3 is 15 amino acids. V dropped 0 bases and J dropped 2 bases, with 8 bases sitting between them. The germline gives CDR1 MDHEN, CDR2 SYDVKM. As DNA, the CDR3 is TGTGCCAGCAGTTTATGGGGAGATGGCAATCAGCCCCAGCATTTT. Protein product: CASSLWGDGNQPQHF.

V gene TRBV19 combines with J gene TRBJ2-1; 12 positions match TRBD2. The CDR3 extends over 14 amino acids. CDR1 is LNHDA, CDR2 SQIVND, per germline (reference sequence). V shed 7 bases, J shed 7 bases, and the junction held 5 bases outside the gene matches. CDR3 coding DNA: TGTGCCAGTACCACCGGGACTAGCGGGAATGAGCAGTTCTTC. Translating it yields CASTTGTSGNEQFF.

The rearrangement uses TRBV7-8 and TRBJ2-2, with 9 bases identical to TRBD2. Germline V gives CDR1 SGHVS, CDR2 FQNEAQ. The V and J ends lost 3 bases and 4 bases, in that order; junction bases with no gene match: 9. The CDR3 is 17 residues long. In nucleotides, the CDR3 is TGTGCCAGCAGCTTTGTCCCCGGACTAGCGTCCACCGGGGAGCTGTTTTTT. Translation gives CASSFVPGLASTGELFF. The full variable domain, in which reference TRBV7-8 and TRBJ2-2 provide the parts outside the CDR3, is GAGVSQSPRYKVAKRGQDVALRCDPISGHVSLFWYQQALGQGPEFLTYFQNEAQLDKSGLPSDRFFAERPEGSVSTLKIQRTQQEDSAVYLCASSFVPGLASTGELFFGEGSRLTVL.

A few counts support this clone. A junction end diverges from the germline sequence, so it may reflect a read error. The genes are TRBV10-1 and TRBJ2-4; 11 nucleotides line up with TRBD2. From germline, CDR1 is WNHNN and CDR2 SYGVQD (reference sequence). The CDR3 contains 18 residues. The CDR3 spells CASTETSGIFVAKNIQYF. CDR3 in DNA: TGCGCCAGCACTGAGACTAGCGGGATATTCGTAGCCAAAAACATTCAGTACTTC.

The rearrangement links TRBV19 to TRBJ2-2; D perhaps matches TRBD2 (7 bases). Trimming took off 10 bases at V and 1 base at J, with 16 bases between the two ends. The CDR3 is 15 amino acids. From germline, CDR1 is LNHDA and CDR2 SQIVND (reference sequence). CDR3 loop: CATKGGGVNTGELFF. As DNA, the CDR3 is TGTGCCACCAAGGGGGGAGGGGTGAACACCGGGGAGCTGTTTTTT.

This chain links TRBV3-1 (or the pseudogene TRBV3-2) with TRBJ2-5; 14 bases match TRBD2. This CDR3 spans 16 amino acids. From germline, CDR1 is LGHDT and CDR2 YNNKEL (reference sequence). V trimming: 4 bases; J trimming: 5 bases; junction bases outside the gene matches: 6. CDR3 DNA: TGTGCCAGCAGCCGCCGGACTAGCGGGAGGCAGGAGACCCAGTACTTC. This translates into CASSRRTSGRQETQYF.

This clone has more than one count but fewer than ten. The chain carries TRBV18 and TRBJ1-1, with D possibly being TRBD1 (6 bases). V lost 6 bases and J lost 7, with 9 bases in between. The CDR3 runs to 11 residues. Germline V gene lookup returns CDR1 KGHSH and CDR2 LQKENI. CDR3 bases: TGTGCCAGCTCCGGCAGGGGTGAAGCTTTCTTT. Translation: CASSGRGEAFF.

In regard to this clone: This sample also contains other DNA sequences that code for the same CDR3. V is TRBV20-1 and J is TRBJ1-1; no reliable D call. V was shortened by 3 bases and J by 3 bases, with 8 bases between the two germline ends. Germline V gene sequence: CDR1 DFQATT, CDR2 SNEGSKA (reference sequence). The CDR3 totals 12 residues. The CDR3 region has the DNA TGCAGTGCTAGTGCGGGGTACACTGAAGCTTTCTTT. Encoded protein: CSASAGYTEAFF.

The chain is built from TRBV7-3 and TRBJ2-2; D remains unclear. Trimming pared 5 bases from V and 4 bases from J, leaving 8 bases between. This CDR3 contains 13 residues. CDR1 and CDR2 from the germline V gene are SGHTA and FQGTGA. CDR3 amino acids: CASSATSTGELFF. The CDR3, as DNA: TGTGCCAGCAGCGCCACATCCACCGGGGAGCTGTTTTTT.

The V call is TRBV6-4, the J call TRBJ2-2, with D unclear. This CDR3 contains 14 residues. Trimming took 4 bases from V and 6 from J, leaving 12 bases between them. CDR1 is MRHNA and CDR2 is SNTAGT in the germline V gene. As DNA, the CDR3 is TGTGCCAGCAGTGTCAGTCTGAATGCCGGGGAGCTGTTTTTT. It codes for CASSVSLNAGELFF.

The chain joins TRBV4-1 to TRBJ2-2; possible D gene TRBD2, 5 bases. The CDR3 has 16 residues. Trimming removed 4 bases from V and 4 bases from J, with 16 bases in between. The germline V gene has CDR1 MGHRA and CDR2 YSYEKL. CDR3 coding DNA: TGCGCCAGCAGCCGGGTCCTAGGAGAGGGCACCGGGGAGCTGTTTTTT. This translates into CASSRVLGEGTGELFF.

V and J are TRBV9 and TRBJ1-2, with 8 nucleotides matching TRBD1. Germline V lookup: CDR1 SGDLS, CDR2 YYNGEE. V trimming: 5 bases; J trimming: 0 bases; junction bases outside the gene matches: 15. The CDR3 loop spans 18 amino acids. The CDR3 DNA reads TGTGCCAGCAGAGATACCACGGGACAGGTGCCCCCTAACTATGGCTACACCTTC. This gives the protein CASRDTTGQVPPNYGYTF.

The chain combines TRBV4-1 with TRBJ1-4; the match to TRBD1 covers 10 bases. The germline gives CDR1 MGHRA, CDR2 YSYEKL. The J segment lost 8 bases and the V segment lost 6 bases, leaving 9 bases of the junction unmatched. The CDR3 has 15 residues. DNA for the CDR3: TGCGCCAGCAGGCGCCTGGGACAGGGGAGAGAAAAACTGTTTTTT. Amino acid sequence: CASRRLGQGREKLFF.

The chain has TRBV20-1 and TRBJ2-7; D not resolved. This CDR3 is 12 amino acids long. The germline gives CDR1 DFQATT, CDR2 SNEGSKA (reference sequence). The V end was cut by 3 bases, the J end by 1 base, with 7 bases between. The CDR3 reads CSASPSSYEQYF. The CDR3 coding sequence is TGCAGTGCTAGTCCTAGTTCCTACGAGCAGTACTTC.